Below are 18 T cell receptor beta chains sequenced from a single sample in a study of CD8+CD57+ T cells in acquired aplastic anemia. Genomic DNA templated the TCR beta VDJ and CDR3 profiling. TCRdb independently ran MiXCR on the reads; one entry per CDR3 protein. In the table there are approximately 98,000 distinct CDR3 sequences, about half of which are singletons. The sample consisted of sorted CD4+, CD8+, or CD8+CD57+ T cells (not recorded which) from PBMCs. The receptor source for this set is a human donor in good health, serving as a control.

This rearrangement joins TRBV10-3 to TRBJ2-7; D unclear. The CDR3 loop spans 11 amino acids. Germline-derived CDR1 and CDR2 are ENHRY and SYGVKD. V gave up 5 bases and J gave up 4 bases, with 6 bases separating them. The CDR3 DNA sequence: TGTGCCATCAGTACGAATTACGAGCAGTACTTC. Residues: CAISTNYEQYF.

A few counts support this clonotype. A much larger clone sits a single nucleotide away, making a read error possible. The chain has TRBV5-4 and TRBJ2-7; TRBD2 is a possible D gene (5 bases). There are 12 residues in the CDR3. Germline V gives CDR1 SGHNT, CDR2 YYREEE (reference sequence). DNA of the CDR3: TGTGCCGGCAGCATAGGACTGGGAGAGCAGTACTTC. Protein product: CAGSIGLGEQYF.

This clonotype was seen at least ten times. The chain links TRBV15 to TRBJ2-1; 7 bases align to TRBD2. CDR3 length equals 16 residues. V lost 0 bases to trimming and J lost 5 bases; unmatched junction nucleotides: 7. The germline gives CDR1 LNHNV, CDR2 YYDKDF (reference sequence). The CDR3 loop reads CATSRDGEGTNNEQFF. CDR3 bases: TGTGCCACCAGCAGAGATGGGGAGGGGACTAACAATGAGCAGTTCTTC.

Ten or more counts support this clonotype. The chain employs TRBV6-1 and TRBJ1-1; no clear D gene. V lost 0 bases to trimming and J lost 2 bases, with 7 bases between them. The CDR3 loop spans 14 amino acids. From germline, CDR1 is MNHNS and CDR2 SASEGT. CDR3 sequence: CASSEAPGNTEAFF. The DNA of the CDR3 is TGTGCCAGCAGTGAAGCGCCCGGAAACACTGAAGCTTTCTTT.

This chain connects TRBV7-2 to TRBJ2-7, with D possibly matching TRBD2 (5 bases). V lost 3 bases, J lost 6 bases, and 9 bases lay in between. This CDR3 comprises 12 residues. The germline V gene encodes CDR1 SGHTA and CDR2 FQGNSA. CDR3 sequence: CASSLEAGEQYF. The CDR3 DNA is TGTGCCAGCAGCTTGGAGGCTGGCGAGCAGTACTTC. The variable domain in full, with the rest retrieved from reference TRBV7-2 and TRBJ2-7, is GAGVSQSPSNKVTEKGKDVELRCDPISGHTALYWYRQSLGQGLEFLIYFQGNSAPDKSGLPSDRFSAERTGGSVSTLTIQRTQQEDSAVYLCASSLEAGEQYFGPGTRLTVT.

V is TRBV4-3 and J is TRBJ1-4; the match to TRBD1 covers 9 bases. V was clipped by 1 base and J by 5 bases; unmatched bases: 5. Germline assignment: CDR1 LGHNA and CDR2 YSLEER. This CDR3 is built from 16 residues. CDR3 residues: CASSQAPGQGNEKLFF. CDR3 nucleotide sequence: TGCGCCAGCAGCCAAGCCCCGGGACAGGGAAATGAAAAACTGTTTTTT.

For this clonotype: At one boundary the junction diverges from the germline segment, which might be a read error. As DNA, the CDR3 is TGCGCCAGCAGCTTAGCCACCGGGGGGGCCGACTCCTACAATGAGCAGTTCTTC. This encodes CASSLATGGADSYNEQFF. The V and J genes are TRBV5-4 and TRBJ2-1; 8 bases agree with TRBD2. Per germline, CDR1 SGHNT and CDR2 YYREEE (reference sequence). The CDR3 is made up of 18 amino acids.

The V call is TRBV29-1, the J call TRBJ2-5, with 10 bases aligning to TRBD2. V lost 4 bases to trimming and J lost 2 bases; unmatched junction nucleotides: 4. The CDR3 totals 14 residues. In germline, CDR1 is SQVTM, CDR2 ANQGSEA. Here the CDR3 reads CSVVIAGGQETQYF. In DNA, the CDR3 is TGCAGCGTTGTTATAGCGGGAGGACAAGAGACCCAGTACTTC.

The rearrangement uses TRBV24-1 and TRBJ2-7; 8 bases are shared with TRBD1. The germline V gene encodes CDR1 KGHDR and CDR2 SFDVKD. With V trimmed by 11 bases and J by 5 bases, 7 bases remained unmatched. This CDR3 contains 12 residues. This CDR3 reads CASRGQGDEQYF. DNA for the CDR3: TGTGCCAGCCGCGGACAGGGAGACGAGCAGTACTTC.

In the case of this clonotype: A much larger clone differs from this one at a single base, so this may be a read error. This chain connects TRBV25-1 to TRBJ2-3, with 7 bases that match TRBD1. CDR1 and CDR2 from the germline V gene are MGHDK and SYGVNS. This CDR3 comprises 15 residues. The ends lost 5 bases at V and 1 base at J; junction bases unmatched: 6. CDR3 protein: CASSRRDSRTDTQYF. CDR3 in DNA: TGTGCCAGCAGTCGCCGGGACAGCCGCACAGATACGCAGTATTTT.

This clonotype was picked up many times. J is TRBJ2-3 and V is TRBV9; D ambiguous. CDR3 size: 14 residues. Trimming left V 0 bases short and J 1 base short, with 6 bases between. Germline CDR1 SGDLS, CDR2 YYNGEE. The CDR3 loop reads CASSVGVGTDTQYF. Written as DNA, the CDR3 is TGTGCCAGCAGCGTAGGGGTCGGCACAGATACGCAGTATTTT.

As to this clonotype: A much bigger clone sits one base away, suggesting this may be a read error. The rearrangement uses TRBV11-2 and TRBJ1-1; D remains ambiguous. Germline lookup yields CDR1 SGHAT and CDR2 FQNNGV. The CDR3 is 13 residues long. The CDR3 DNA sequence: TGTGCCAGCAGCTCTGTGGTTAGTCCGGGAGCTTCCTTT. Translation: CASSSVVSPGASF.

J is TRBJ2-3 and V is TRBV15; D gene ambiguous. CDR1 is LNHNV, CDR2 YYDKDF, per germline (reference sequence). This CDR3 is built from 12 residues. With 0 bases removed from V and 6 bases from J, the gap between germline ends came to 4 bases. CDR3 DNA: TGTGCCACCAGCAGAGACCAGGATACGCAGTATTTT. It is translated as CATSRDQDTQYF.

The DNA for the CDR3 is TGTGCCAGCAGCTCTACCGGGACAGTCGGGTACGAGCAGTACTTC. This sequence encodes CASSSTGTVGYEQYF. The chain combines TRBV5-6 with TRBJ2-7; 7 bases are shared with TRBD1. The CDR3 is 15 amino acids. V shed 3 bases and J 4 bases; nucleotides not matched to a gene: 10. Germline V gives CDR1 SGHDT, CDR2 YYEEEE. Full variable domain (missing parts from reference TRBV5-6 and TRBJ2-7): DAGVTQSPTHLIKTRGQQVTLRCSPKSGHDTVSWYQQALGQGPQFIFQYYEEEERQRGNFPDRFSGHQFPNYSSELNVNALLLGDSALYLCASSSTGTVGYEQYFGPGTRLTVT.

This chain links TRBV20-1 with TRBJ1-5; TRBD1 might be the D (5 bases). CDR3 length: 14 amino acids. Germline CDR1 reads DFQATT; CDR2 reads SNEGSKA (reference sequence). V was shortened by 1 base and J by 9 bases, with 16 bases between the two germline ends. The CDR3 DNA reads TGCAGTGCTAGAGGACAGCAATCGAAAGGGCCCCAGCATTTT. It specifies CSARGQQSKGPQHF.

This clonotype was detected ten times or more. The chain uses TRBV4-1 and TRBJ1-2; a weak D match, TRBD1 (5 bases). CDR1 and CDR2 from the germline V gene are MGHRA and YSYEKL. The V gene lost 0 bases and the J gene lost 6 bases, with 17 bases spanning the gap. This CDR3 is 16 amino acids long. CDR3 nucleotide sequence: TGCGCCAGCAGCCAAGATGCGCCAGGGCCCGGTGATGGCTACACCTTC. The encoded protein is CASSQDAPGPGDGYTF.

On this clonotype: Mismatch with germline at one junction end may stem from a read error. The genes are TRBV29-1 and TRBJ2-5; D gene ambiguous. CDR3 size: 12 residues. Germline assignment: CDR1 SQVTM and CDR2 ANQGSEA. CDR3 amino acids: CSVAVVQGTQYF. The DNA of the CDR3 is TGCAGCGTTGCTGTAGTACAAGGGACCCAGTACTTC.

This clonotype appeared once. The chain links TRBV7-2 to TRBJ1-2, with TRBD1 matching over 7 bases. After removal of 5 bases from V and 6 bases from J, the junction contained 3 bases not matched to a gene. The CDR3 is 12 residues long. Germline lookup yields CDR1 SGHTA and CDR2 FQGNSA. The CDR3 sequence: CASSRQGDGYTF. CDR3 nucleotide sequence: TGTGCCAGCAGCAGACAGGGTGATGGCTACACCTTC.